This T cell receptor (beta chain) was identified during a study of blood T cell repertoires in COVID-19 (TCRdb year 2020). With respect to the entire study: Collaborator samples came from the United States, Italy and Spain and covered acute and convalescent phases of COVID-19. The material from the prospective study consisted of cDNA or gDNA derived from T cells, B-cell-depleted T cells, or PBMCs. The dataset comprised deeply sampled blood TCRbeta repertoires from subjects exposed to, actively infected with, or recovered from COVID-19. The repertoires were made available in a free public database intended to serve as a resource for research on the immune response to SARS-CoV-2. Samples were obtained from the ongoing ImmuneRACE study (first 160 participants) and from some 1,200 subjects provided by 6 global collaborators. Sample metadata almost always included a de-identified subject ID, COVID-19 status, age in years and sex. Where HLA class I and class II types were available, the types were taken from metadata supplied by the sample provider, not from assay-based typing. General conclusions and limits of the study: The quantity of clinical and demographic metadata differed by source and by participant and was supplied without curation.

The CDR3 numbers 16 residues from cysteine through phenylalanine. Only the CDR3 DNA is retained, 48 bases long and in frame from the first base. For CDR1 and CDR2, the germline V gene lists MGHDK and SYGVNS. After removal of 1 base from V and 4 bases from J, the junction retains 10 bases not matched to a gene. Turning to this clone: Its specific antigen is unknown. Per-base quality was not reported, and no clone a single base away is much larger than it.

Each collaborating institution followed its own protocols to collect whole blood in K2EDTA tubes. For TCRbeta analysis, collaborators shipped samples as frozen whole blood, isolated PBMCs, or DNA extracted from either of those sample types. TCRbeta CDR3 regions were amplified from genomic DNA by means of the immunoSEQ Assay, a bias-controlled multiplex PCR. In the source study's methods: The number of nucleated cells in each sample was estimated by amplification of reference gene primers within the assay. To quantify the absolute abundance of each unique TCRbeta CDR3 rearrangement, sequence reads were collapsed and filtered. For each sample, productive Simpson clonality was calculated by taking the square root of Simpson's diversity index across productive rearrangements. TCRdb retrieved this table from immuneACCESS and kept in-frame rearrangements only. Not all clones are present; in checked studies, unresolved V genes account for under half, and no reason is known for the remainder. Clonal size and the V and J genes are those of that table, whereas D and trimming came from the DNA. This sample holds nearly 200,000 clones; around 84% were observed only once. The top ten hold 15% to 20% of the sample.

The sequencing sample was made of peripheral blood. The sequence was obtained from a human donor in a cohort sampled during active COVID-19. The chain joins TRBV25-1 to TRBJ2-7; 7 middle bases align to TRBD2. In nucleotide form, the sequence is TGTGCCAGCAGTGAATGGGGGGGGACCGGGTCGTACGAGCAGTACTTC. This yields the protein CASSEWGGTGSYEQYF.